A single T cell receptor beta chain is shown here with its context. These data belong to a study of blood T cell repertoires in COVID-19. Study as a whole: PBMCs, B-cell-depleted T cells, or T cells provided the cDNA or gDNA that made up the material.

V lost 4 bases and J lost 10; bases outside the gene matches: 4. CDR3 length equals 13 residues. Germline lookup yields CDR1 MDHEN and CDR2 SYDVKM. Here immunoSEQ multiplex PCR was the method, and the copy in TCRdb shows in-frame clones only, minus some. The data show 280,000 or so clones, 83% seen once. This clonotype was obtained from a woman in her 50s who had recovered from COVID-19. Sequenced input: peripheral blood. The chain is built from TRBV28 and TRBJ1-1; 12 bases line up with TRBD1. The CDR3: CASSSGQGARAFF. The CDR3 DNA is TGTGCCAGCAGTTCGGGACAGGGGGCAAGAGCTTTCTTT.